The 19 T cell receptor beta chains below were found in one sample sequenced in a study of blood T cell repertoires in COVID-19. The repertoire was sequenced with immunoSEQ multiplex PCR; TCRdb's copy has only in-frame clones and lacks some. The sample has some 120,000 clones, approximately 84% seen once. Source material: peripheral blood. The receptors originated from a woman aged 45-65 years who had recovered from COVID-19.

J is TRBJ1-2 and V is TRBV2; TRBD1 might be the D (5 bases). V was clipped by 11 bases and J by 8 bases, with 24 bases between them. The germline gives CDR1 SNHLY, CDR2 FYNNEI. This CDR3 spans 14 amino acids. CDR3 sequence reads: CASRRGSGEGGYTF. In DNA, the CDR3 is TGTGCCTCTCGCCGGGGGAGCGGGGAAGGAGGCTACACCTTC.

CDR3 sequence reads: CASSPPGRGYTF. DNA for the CDR3: TGTGCCAGCAGCCCCCCAGGGAGGGGCTACACCTTC. The chain joins TRBV7-9 to TRBJ1-2, with a weak D call TRBD1 (5 bases). CDR3 length: 12 residues. Germline V gives CDR1 SEHNR, CDR2 FQNEAQ (reference sequence). V gave up 5 bases and J gave up 8 bases, with 12 bases separating them.

This clone occurred a few times. This sequence joins TRBV5-1 and TRBJ2-3; TRBD2 matches at 14 bases. Trimming at V came to 4 bases and at J to 5 bases, leaving 6 bases not matched to a gene. The V gene's germline CDR1 is SGHRS and CDR2 YFSETQ. The CDR3 consists of 16 residues. CDR3 coding DNA: TGCGCCAGCAGCACGGGACTAGCGGGAGTTCAAGATACGCAGTATTTT. Amino acids: CASSTGLAGVQDTQYF. Filled out from reference TRBV5-1 and TRBJ2-3, the complete variable domain reads KAGVTQTPRYLIKTRGQQVTLSCSPISGHRSVSWYQQTPGQGLQFLFEYFSETQRNKGNFPGRFSGRQFSNSRSEMNVSTLELGDSALYLCASSTGLAGVQDTQYFGPGTRLTVL.

V gene TRBV12-3 or TRBV12-4 combines with J gene TRBJ2-3; D perhaps matches TRBD2 (6 bases). This CDR3 is 12 amino acids long. The V end lost 10 bases, the J end lost 4 bases, and 12 bases lay between the germline ends. DNA of the CDR3: TGTGCCACCCGAGCGGGCCCAGATACGCAGTATTTT. The encoded protein is CATRAGPDTQYF.

Details on this clone: The junction does not match germline at one end; this may be a read error. J is TRBJ1-2 and V is TRBV2; TRBD1 is a possible D gene (5 bases). This CDR3 is built from 12 residues. Germline-derived CDR1 and CDR2 are SNHLY and FYNNEI. CDR3: CASRPVTAMRHF. For the CDR3, the DNA is TGTGCCAGCCGACCAGTGACAGCTATGCGACACTTC.

In this sample, this clone turned up a few times. The chain recombines TRBV24-1 with TRBJ2-3; unclear D gene. This CDR3 contains 14 residues. With 0 bases removed from V and 6 bases from J, the gap between germline ends came to 9 bases. Germline lookup yields CDR1 KGHDR and CDR2 SFDVKD. For the CDR3, the DNA is TGTGCCACCAGTGATTTGATGCCGGAGGATACGCAGTATTTT. Protein product: CATSDLMPEDTQYF.

This clone was recorded once. This CDR3 is CASSLYGGPSTDTQYF. The CDR3 DNA is TGTGCCAGCAGCCTTTACGGGGGACCTAGCACAGATACGCAGTATTTT. This chain connects TRBV16 to TRBJ2-3; the D gene is possibly TRBD2 (6 bases). Germline lookup yields CDR1 KGHSY and CDR2 FQNENV. The CDR3 extends over 16 amino acids. Trimming took 4 bases from V and 0 from J, leaving 14 bases between them.

The J gene is TRBJ2-7, the V gene TRBV6-1; tentatively, D is TRBD1 (6 bases). The CDR3 extends over 15 amino acids. V shed 3 bases and J shed 2 bases, with 14 bases lying between them. The germline V gene encodes CDR1 MNHNS and CDR2 SASEGT. The CDR3 DNA follows: TGTGCCAGCAGTGATCTTGGACAGAGACCCTACGAGCAGTACTTC. Translating it yields CASSDLGQRPYEQYF.

Points on this clone: No conserved phenylalanine or tryptophan is present at the end of the CDR3, so a read error is the likely explanation. No DNA is shown, since the ends of the CDR3 on it are uncertain; the CDR3 is the one TCRdb lists. The rearrangement links TRBV27 to TRBJ1-2; the table gives TRBD1 as D, unverified against the DNA. Germline CDR1 reads MNHEY; CDR2 reads SMNVEV (reference sequence). A total of 13 residues make up the CDR3, ends included. CDR3 protein: CASPRLGTLFPYN.

The rearrangement links TRBV11-2 to TRBJ2-1, with D tentatively TRBD2 (6 bases). Trimming left V 3 bases short and J 0 bases short, with 12 bases between. This CDR3 contains 16 residues. Germline loops: CDR1 SGHAT, CDR2 FQNNGV. CDR3 coding DNA: TGTGCCAGCAGCTTTGGCCGGGGGTCCTCCTACAATGAGCAGTTCTTC. It yields the protein CASSFGRGSSYNEQFF.

V is TRBV20-1 and J is TRBJ2-7; TRBD2 matches at 13 bases. Germline-derived CDR1 and CDR2 are DFQATT and SNEGSKA (reference sequence). The CDR3 length is 15 residues. V lost 5 bases, J lost 5 bases, and 9 bases stayed unmatched. The CDR3 is CSARGLAGVGHEQYF. CDR3 nucleotides: TGCAGTGCTCGTGGACTAGCGGGGGTCGGGCACGAGCAGTACTTC.

CDR3: CSVSPWWGLQETQYF. CDR3 nucleotide sequence: TGCAGCGTTTCACCTTGGTGGGGCTTACAAGAGACCCAGTACTTC. The rearrangement joins TRBV29-1 to TRBJ2-5; maybe TRBD1 (5 bases). Germline CDR1 and CDR2: SQVTM and ANQGSEA. The CDR3 runs to 15 residues. V was shortened by 5 bases and J by 2 bases, with 18 bases between the two germline ends.

This clone has only one observation. V is TRBV5-1 and J is TRBJ1-1; D uncertain. The CDR3 loop spans 13 amino acids. V lost 0 bases, J lost 3 bases, and 6 bases lay in between. Looked up from germline, CDR1 is SGHRS and CDR2 is YFSETQ. In DNA, the CDR3 is TGCGCCAGCAGCTTGGTTTCTTACACTGAAGCTTTCTTT. It specifies CASSLVSYTEAFF.

The gene calls are TRBV2 and TRBJ2-7; D unclear. Trimming cost V 7 bases and J 0 bases, with 10 bases left between them. The CDR3 sequence is 13 residues long. Germline values: CDR1 SNHLY, CDR2 FYNNEI. As DNA, the CDR3 is TGTGCCAGCAAGGTGGAGCGCTCCTACGAGCAGTACTTC. Protein: CASKVERSYEQYF.

V usage is TRBV2 and J usage is TRBJ1-2; 9 positions match TRBD1. The V segment lost 1 base and the J segment 7 bases; nucleotides outside the gene matches: 4. Germline CDR1 SNHLY, CDR2 FYNNEI. This CDR3 has 14 residues. The CDR3 reads CASSEVGTGFGYTF. The CDR3 DNA is TGTGCCAGCAGTGAAGTTGGGACAGGGTTTGGCTACACCTTC.

CDR3 in amino acids: CASSFGGSRYEQYF. CDR3 coding DNA: TGTGCCAGCAGCTTCGGGGGTTCGAGGTACGAGCAGTACTTC. The J gene is TRBJ2-7, the V gene TRBV5-4, with a weak D call TRBD2 (6 bases). The ends were cut back, 2 bases at V and 4 bases at J, with 13 bases in the middle. In germline, CDR1 is SGHNT, CDR2 YYREEE (reference sequence). CDR3 size: 14 residues.

The gene calls are TRBV4-2 and TRBJ2-1, with 7 bases fitting TRBD2. The CDR3 is 15 amino acids. V shed 0 bases, J shed 11 bases, and the junction held 10 bases outside the gene matches. CDR1 is LGHNA, CDR2 YNFKEQ, per germline. The CDR3 nucleotides read TGTGCCAGCAGCCAAGATCATGATCGAGCGGGGAAGCAGTTCTTC. It specifies CASSQDHDRAGKQFF.

The chain recombines TRBV5-5 with TRBJ2-5; TRBD1 agrees at 7 bases. The junction had 0 bases not matched to a gene; V was cut back by 0 bases and J by 1 base. The CDR3 spans 14 residues. The V gene's germline CDR1 is SGHKS and CDR2 YYEKEE (reference sequence). This CDR3 reads CASSLDRGQETQYF. CDR3 nucleotide sequence: TGTGCCAGCAGCTTGGACAGGGGCCAAGAGACCCAGTACTTC.

The chain combines TRBV11-2 with TRBJ2-7; D is unresolved. CDR3 size: 13 residues. Trimming removed 5 bases at V and 3 bases at J, with 11 bases between. Germline assignment: CDR1 SGHAT and CDR2 FQNNGV. CDR3 coding DNA: TGTGCCAGCAGCCCCCGGGTTGGCTACGAGCAGTACTTC. It translates to CASSPRVGYEQYF.